These 20 T cell receptor beta chains were sequenced from one sample in a study of T cells in Graves' hyperthyroidism and ophthalmopathy. TCR beta CDR3 regions were amplified from RNA transcripts. The TCR CDR3 first-round RT-PCR relied on the HTBI primer set. TCRdb fed the multiplex PCR reads into MiXCR, producing one record per CDR3 protein. The sample carries over 450,000 distinct CDR3 sequences, 15% to 20% recorded once. Specimen: blood. All receptors derive from a woman aged 18-30 years with Graves' ophthalmopathy.

This chain's CDR3 is CAISERSGGGSDTQYF. The DNA of the CDR3 is TGTGCCATCAGTGAAAGGAGCGGGGGGGGATCAGATACGCAGTATTTT. The chain joins TRBV10-3 to TRBJ2-3; 10 nucleotides align to TRBD2. Germline CDR1 and CDR2: ENHRY and SYGVKD. V shed 3 bases and J 4 bases; nucleotides not matched to a gene: 7. CDR3 size: 16 residues.

This clonotype was counted between two and nine times. The chain employs TRBV12-3 or TRBV12-4 and TRBJ1-5; 7 bases match TRBD1. This CDR3 is built from 16 residues. J lost 4 bases, V lost 6 bases, and 12 bases had no gene match. In DNA form, the CDR3 reads TGTGCCAGCAGCACAGGGGATCGGGGGTTTAATCAGCCCCAGCATTTT. Translation: CASSTGDRGFNQPQHF.

This clonotype was observed many times. The rearrangement uses TRBV7-8 and TRBJ2-1; D is unclear. Trimming took off 5 bases at V and 10 bases at J, with 21 bases between the two ends. The CDR3 extends over 15 amino acids. CDR1 is SGHVS and CDR2 is FQNEAQ in the germline V gene. CDR3 protein: CASSPPGSSNREQFF. The CDR3 DNA is TGTGCCAGCAGCCCCCCTGGGTCCTCAAATCGAGAGCAGTTCTTC.

This clonotype was seen at least ten times. The V call is TRBV30, the J call TRBJ1-2; perhaps TRBD1 as D (5 bases). Trimming cost V 0 bases and J 2 bases, with 10 bases left between them. Germline CDR1 and CDR2: GTSNPN and SVGIG (reference sequence). The CDR3 loop spans 14 amino acids. This CDR3 reads CAWSVSGSNYGYTF. In nucleotides, the CDR3 is TGTGCCTGGAGTGTATCAGGGTCCAACTATGGCTACACCTTC.

This clonotype was found many times. The rearrangement links TRBV20-1 to TRBJ2-1; 10 bases match TRBD2. V was clipped by 5 bases and J by 3 bases; unmatched bases: 4. Germline loops: CDR1 DFQATT, CDR2 SNEGSKA (reference sequence). The CDR3 is made up of 14 amino acids. The CDR3, as DNA: TGCAGTGCTTCAGTAGCGGGAGGCTACAATGAGCAGTTCTTC. The encoded protein is CSASVAGGYNEQFF.

This chain joins TRBV5-6 and TRBJ2-1; tentatively, D is TRBD1 (5 bases). Germline CDR1 SGHDT, CDR2 YYEEEE. V gave up 0 bases and J gave up 0 bases, with 13 bases separating them. This CDR3 is built from 17 residues. CDR3 in amino acids: CASSLDGRASSYNEQFF. Written as DNA, the CDR3 is TGTGCCAGCAGCTTGGATGGCAGGGCCAGCTCCTACAATGAGCAGTTCTTC. Full variable domain (missing parts from reference TRBV5-6 and TRBJ2-1): DAGVTQSPTHLIKTRGQQVTLRCSPKSGHDTVSWYQQALGQGPQFIFQYYEEEERQRGNFPDRFSGHQFPNYSSELNVNALLLGDSALYLCASSLDGRASSYNEQFFGPGTRLTVL.

This clonotype has a count of ten or more. V is TRBV3-1 and J is TRBJ2-1; no firm D call. Looked up from germline, CDR1 is LGHDT and CDR2 is YNNKEL (reference sequence). Trimming removed 0 bases at V and 3 bases at J, with 9 bases between. The CDR3 sequence is 15 residues long. The CDR3 bases are TGTGCCAGCAGCCAAGATGTCAGTGTCTACAATGAGCAGTTCTTC. As protein: CASSQDVSVYNEQFF.

On this clonotype itself: A much more abundant neighbour one base away suggests this may be a read error. Likely a read error: the CDR3 ends without its conserved phenylalanine or tryptophan. V gene TRBV6-1 combines with J gene TRBJ1-1; no definite D call. The V gene's germline CDR1 is MNHNS and CDR2 SASEGT. Trimming took off 6 bases at V and 4 bases at J, with 12 bases between the two ends. CDR3 length equals 13 residues. Here the CDR3 reads CASSRDGTTEAFI. CDR3 coding DNA: TGTGCCAGCAGCCGCGACGGAACCACTGAAGCTTTCATT.

This clonotype was seen at least ten times. The chain combines TRBV5-1 with TRBJ2-1; 15 bases align to TRBD2. The length of the CDR3 is 16 residues. The junction had 6 bases not matched to a gene; V was cut back by 6 bases and J by 5 bases. Germline V gene sequence: CDR1 SGHRS, CDR2 YFSETQ. CDR3 sequence: CASTGLAGGGNNEQFF. Written as DNA, the CDR3 is TGCGCCAGCACGGGACTAGCGGGGGGCGGGAACAATGAGCAGTTCTTC.

This clonotype came up many times. This rearrangement joins TRBV28 to TRBJ2-1, with D perhaps given as TRBD1 or TRBD2 (5 bases each). Trimming took 6 bases from V and 5 from J, leaving 14 bases between them. The CDR3 runs to 14 residues. Germline V CDR1 and CDR2: MDHEN, SYDVKM. CDR3 protein: CASSFSGTHNEQFF. The DNA for the CDR3 is TGTGCCAGCAGCTTTTCCGGGACCCACAATGAGCAGTTCTTC.

In regard to this clonotype: A much larger clonotype is one base distant, so this may be a read error. The CDR3 sequence is CASSCWEGPEAFF. In DNA, the CDR3 is TGTGCCAGCAGCTGCTGGGAAGGGCCTGAAGCTTTCTTT. J is TRBJ1-1 and V is TRBV12-3 or TRBV12-4, with D uncertain. V dropped 6 bases and J dropped 6 bases, with 14 bases sitting between them. There are 13 residues in the CDR3.

The chain joins TRBV4-1 to TRBJ1-1, with D perhaps TRBD1 (5 bases). Germline V gene lookup returns CDR1 MGHRA and CDR2 YSYEKL. Trimming shortened V by 0 bases and J by 6 bases, and 11 bases separated the two germline ends. The CDR3 sequence is 14 residues long. CDR3 sequence reads: CASSQEGVNAEAFF. CDR3 sequence (DNA): TGCGCCAGCAGCCAAGAAGGGGTTAACGCTGAAGCTTTCTTT.

Remarks on this clonotype: A single base separates this from a much larger clone, so it may be a read error. The chain couples TRBV2 to TRBJ1-1; no reliable D call. CDR1 is SNHLY and CDR2 is FYNNEI in the germline V gene. The CDR3 spans 15 residues. In nucleotides, the CDR3 is TGTGCCAGCAGTGGCTGGCAGCGAATGAACATTGAAGCTTTCTTT. This gives the protein CASSGWQRMNIEAFF.

This clonotype was seen ten or more times. CDR3 region: CASSLGGQDTDTQYF. As DNA, the CDR3 is TGTGCCAGCAGTTTAGGGGGGCAGGACACAGATACGCAGTATTTT. This rearrangement joins TRBV28 to TRBJ2-3; D assignment may be TRBD1 or TRBD2 (6 bases each). This CDR3 has 15 residues. Trimming pared 2 bases from V and 2 bases from J, leaving 11 bases between. Germline CDR1 is MDHEN and CDR2 is SYDVKM.

This clonotype was counted many times. The chain couples TRBV20-1 to TRBJ2-1, with TRBD1 matching 7 bases. V lost 3 bases to trimming and J lost 7 bases; unmatched junction nucleotides: 6. Germline assignment: CDR1 DFQATT and CDR2 SNEGSKA (reference sequence). CDR3 length: 13 residues. CDR3 bases: TGCAGTGCTAGTCGAGGGGGCCTTAATGAGCAGTTCTTC. It codes for CSASRGGLNEQFF.

This clonotype was recorded a few times. The chain employs TRBV28 and TRBJ2-7; TRBD1 matches 10 bases. With 7 bases clipped from V and 3 bases from J, the junction kept 12 bases outside the gene matches. The CDR3 runs 16 residues. Germline CDR1 is MDHEN and CDR2 is SYDVKM. Written as DNA, the CDR3 is TGTGCCAGCACGCCTGACAGGGGGCTAGGGGGCTACGAGCAGTACTTC. Protein: CASTPDRGLGGYEQYF.

This chain joins TRBV19 and TRBJ1-1; 7 bases match TRBD1. The germline V gene encodes CDR1 LNHDA and CDR2 SQIVND (reference sequence). CDR3 length equals 14 residues. Trimming at V came to 3 bases and at J to 1 base, leaving 2 bases not matched to a gene. The CDR3 spells CASSMTGQNTEAFF. CDR3 bases: TGTGCCAGTAGTATGACAGGGCAGAACACTGAAGCTTTCTTT.

The sample holds many counts of this clonotype. The chain combines TRBV20-1 with TRBJ2-1; unclear D gene. Germline values: CDR1 DFQATT, CDR2 SNEGSKA (reference sequence). V was trimmed by 0 bases and J by 6 bases, leaving 6 bases between them. The CDR3 has 12 amino acids. DNA of the CDR3: TGCAGTGCTAGAGATCGGTCCAATGAGCAGTTCTTC. Translating it yields CSARDRSNEQFF.

The V and J genes are TRBV5-5 and TRBJ2-2, with D perhaps matching TRBD2 (5 bases). The CDR3 extends over 14 amino acids. Germline V gene sequence: CDR1 SGHKS, CDR2 YYEKEE (reference sequence). V lost 8 bases and J 6 bases, leaving 17 bases between the germline ends. CDR3 sequence: CASTVDSFAGELFF. The CDR3, as DNA: TGTGCCAGTACCGTGGACTCTTTCGCCGGGGAGCTGTTTTTT.

This clonotype was counted ten times or more. The chain is built from TRBV9 and TRBJ2-3; D unresolved. This CDR3 contains 15 residues. Deletions cut 2 bases from V and 0 bases from J, with 10 bases between. CDR1 and CDR2 from the germline V gene are SGDLS and YYNGEE. CDR3 sequence (DNA): TGTGCCAGCAGCGTCTCTCCAGCCAGCACAGATACGCAGTATTTT. Protein: CASSVSPASTDTQYF.